This T cell receptor beta chain was obtained from a study of shared clonotypes between healthy human individuals. For this clone: Its antigen is currently unknown. This same CDR3 is encoded by further DNA sequences in the sample.

J gave up 0 bases and V 4 bases, and 12 bases lay outside the gene matches. Germline CDR1 and CDR2: SQVTM and ANQGSEA. This CDR3 is 16 amino acids long. Profiling relied on immunoSEQ multiplex PCR, and the TCRdb table lists in-frame clones only, not all of them. The sample carries some 510,000 clones, roughly 78% recorded once. Notes on the study in general: Sequencing depth was expected to influence donor clonotype sharing.

The rearrangement uses TRBV29-1 and TRBJ2-7; 7 positions agree with TRBD2. The TCR originated in a woman aged 40 to 50 in good health. Some clones in this sample may be carry-over from other donors' samples. The sequenced material came from PBMCs. The CDR3 DNA reads TGCAGCGTTGCTGGACTGGCGGGAGCTAGCTCCTACGAGCAGTACTTC. Its translation: CSVAGLAGASSYEQYF.